Listed here are 18 T cell receptor beta chains from one sample, sequenced in a study of siplizumab effects on memory and regulatory T cells. Sequenced by immunoSEQ multiplex PCR; TCRdb stores in-frame clones only, minus some. The sample lists under 130,000 clones; about 92% were seen once. Sequencing used CD4+ T cells sorted from blood. These receptors all stem from a human donor in good health.

The J gene is TRBJ2-7, the V gene TRBV19; 7 bases agree with TRBD1. Germline values: CDR1 LNHDA, CDR2 SQIVND (reference sequence). The CDR3 has 15 amino acids. The junction had 9 bases not matched to a gene; V was cut back by 2 bases and J by 5 bases. The CDR3 nucleotides read TGTGCCAGTAGTATAACAACCGGGACAGCCCACGAGCAGTACTTC. Translated: CASSITTGTAHEQYF.

The J gene is TRBJ2-1, the V gene TRBV14; D ambiguous. Germline V gives CDR1 SGHDN, CDR2 FVKESK. This CDR3 has 15 residues. Trimming cost V 1 base and J 2 bases, with 9 bases left between them. Here the CDR3 reads CASSQGYVAYNEQFF. CDR3 in DNA: TGTGCCAGCAGCCAAGGTTACGTCGCCTACAATGAGCAGTTCTTC.

This chain links TRBV6-1 with TRBJ2-5, with 8 bases matching TRBD2. The J call may be wrong; the DNA end is better matched by TRBJ2-7. In germline, CDR1 is MNHNS, CDR2 SASEGT. The CDR3 has 15 residues. This chain's CDR3 is CASKLRREASYEQYF. CDR3 in DNA: TGTGCCAGCAAGTTACGGCGGGAGGCCTCCTACGAGCAGTACTTC.

For the CDR3, the DNA is TGTGCCAGCTCACCACCGGGAGCCCCCGAGACCCAGTACTTC. The encoded protein is CASSPPGAPETQYF. The chain is built from TRBV18 and TRBJ2-5, with a possible D match to TRBD2 (5 bases). The CDR3 is 14 amino acids. V lost 0 bases to trimming and J lost 5 bases, with 10 bases between them. CDR1 and CDR2 from the germline V gene are KGHSH and LQKENI.

The rearrangement links TRBV30 to TRBJ2-5; D is ambiguous. The CDR3 sequence is 12 residues long. Germline V gives CDR1 GTSNPN, CDR2 SVGIG (reference sequence). V gave up 3 bases and J gave up 4 bases, with 9 bases separating them. The CDR3 coding sequence is TGTGCCTGGAGGGGGAACGGAGAGACCCAGTACTTC. Its translation: CAWRGNGETQYF.

J is TRBJ2-5 and V is TRBV6-1; D not resolved. V lost 6 bases and J lost 0, with 14 bases in between. CDR1 is MNHNS, CDR2 SASEGT, per germline. The CDR3 contains 15 residues. DNA of the CDR3: TGTGCCAGCAGCTCCTTAACCGGACACCAAGAGACCCAGTACTTC. Translation: CASSSLTGHQETQYF.

The chain joins TRBV2 to TRBJ1-2, with D maybe TRBD1 (6 bases). V lost 6 bases to trimming and J lost 4 bases, with 15 bases between them. The germline gives CDR1 SNHLY, CDR2 FYNNEI. This CDR3 spans 14 amino acids. In nucleotides, the CDR3 is TGTGCCAGCAGCCCCCAACAGGGCGCCTATGGCTACACCTTC. Residues: CASSPQQGAYGYTF.

This chain joins TRBV6-5 and TRBJ1-5; 7 nucleotides match TRBD1. The CDR3 loop spans 14 amino acids. Germline V gene sequence: CDR1 MNHEY, CDR2 SVGAGI. The V gene end was trimmed by 6 bases and the J gene end by 9 bases; junction bases not matched to a gene: 11. The CDR3 reads CASSRGQALGPQHF. The DNA for the CDR3 is TGTGCCAGCAGCCGAGGACAGGCCTTGGGGCCCCAGCATTTT.

The rearrangement uses TRBV30 and TRBJ1-2, with D perhaps matching TRBD1 (6 bases). V lost 5 bases to trimming and J lost 4 bases, with 11 bases between them. This CDR3 is 12 amino acids long. Germline assignment: CDR1 GTSNPN and CDR2 SVGIG (reference sequence). CDR3 in amino acids: CAWQTGLYGYTF. The CDR3 nucleotides read TGTGCCTGGCAAACAGGGCTCTATGGCTACACCTTC.

The rearrangement uses TRBV4-1 and TRBJ2-3, with TRBD1 matching 10 bases. The CDR3 runs 17 residues. The J segment lost 0 bases and the V segment lost 7 bases, leaving 10 bases of the junction unmatched. CDR1 is MGHRA and CDR2 is YSYEKL in the germline V gene. In nucleotides, the CDR3 is TGCGCCAGCACTTCCCACCGGGACAGGGGCAGCACAGATACGCAGTATTTT. This codes for CASTSHRDRGSTDTQYF.

This chain joins TRBV15 and TRBJ2-5; weak D call: TRBD1 (6 bases). The CDR3 extends over 13 amino acids. Germline V lookup: CDR1 LNHNV, CDR2 YYDKDF (reference sequence). Trimming removed 6 bases at V and 5 bases at J, with 13 bases between. Here the CDR3 DNA reads TGTGCCACCAGTATACAGGGTTGGGAGACCCAGTACTTC. Protein: CATSIQGWETQYF.

The chain carries TRBV4-1 and TRBJ1-5; 9 positions match TRBD1. The ends lost 2 bases at V and 6 bases at J; junction bases unmatched: 5. Germline assignment: CDR1 MGHRA and CDR2 YSYEKL. This CDR3 comprises 15 residues. The CDR3 sequence is CASSQYRGQGQPQHF. The CDR3 region has the DNA TGCGCCAGCAGCCAATACAGGGGGCAGGGTCAGCCCCAGCATTTT.

The chain combines TRBV27 with TRBJ2-1; TRBD1 is a possible D gene (6 bases). Germline CDR1 MNHEY, CDR2 SMNVEV (reference sequence). Trimming took off 5 bases at V and 0 bases at J, with 23 bases between the two ends. CDR3 length: 19 amino acids. CDR3 bases: TGTGCCAGCAGTGCCCCCCCCACAGGGAAAAAGAACTCCTACAATGAGCAGTTCTTC. Encoded protein: CASSAPPTGKKNSYNEQFF.

The chain employs TRBV18 and TRBJ2-7; D is undetermined. This CDR3 is built from 12 residues. Per the germline V gene, CDR1 is KGHSH and CDR2 is LQKENI. V lost 3 bases and J lost 5, with 8 bases in between. The CDR3 sequence is CASSPKRDEQYF. For the CDR3, the DNA is TGTGCCAGCTCACCGAAAAGGGACGAGCAGTACTTC.

J is TRBJ2-5 and V is TRBV5-5, with TRBD1 identical over 9 bases. Trimming cost V 0 bases and J 1 base; bases outside gene matches: 4. The germline CDR1 and CDR2 sequences are SGHKS and YYEKEE (reference sequence). The CDR3 has 16 amino acids. The CDR3 loop reads CASSLAPGQGQETQYF. CDR3 nucleotide sequence: TGTGCCAGCAGCTTGGCCCCGGGACAGGGCCAAGAGACCCAGTACTTC.

This clone was detected only once. The chain combines TRBV4-1 with TRBJ2-3; TRBD2 agrees at 8 bases. The CDR3 is made up of 15 amino acids. Trimming cost V 3 bases and J 7 bases; bases outside gene matches: 9. Germline lookup yields CDR1 MGHRA and CDR2 YSYEKL. The CDR3 is CASSQEAGEFYTQYF. CDR3 DNA sequence: TGCGCCAGCAGCCAGGAAGCGGGAGAGTTTTATACGCAGTATTTT.

The V call is TRBV6-6, the J call TRBJ1-1; 7 bases are shared with TRBD1. There are 14 residues in the CDR3. The V gene end was trimmed by 0 bases and the J gene end by 6 bases; junction bases not matched to a gene: 4. CDR1 and CDR2 (germline): MNHNY, SVGAGI (reference sequence). In DNA, the CDR3 is TGTGCCAGCAGTTACTCGAGACAGGGCGCTGAAGCTTTCTTT. Residues: CASSYSRQGAEAFF.

The V and J genes are TRBV11-1 and TRBJ2-1; D is perhaps TRBD1 (6 bases). The CDR3 loop spans 14 amino acids. The V end lost 0 bases, the J end lost 10 bases, and 13 bases lay between the germline ends. CDR1 SGHAT and CDR2 FQDESV come from the germline V gene (reference sequence). The CDR3 spells CASSLARIQGEQFF. The DNA for the CDR3 is TGTGCCAGCAGCTTAGCCCGGATCCAGGGGGAGCAGTTCTTC.